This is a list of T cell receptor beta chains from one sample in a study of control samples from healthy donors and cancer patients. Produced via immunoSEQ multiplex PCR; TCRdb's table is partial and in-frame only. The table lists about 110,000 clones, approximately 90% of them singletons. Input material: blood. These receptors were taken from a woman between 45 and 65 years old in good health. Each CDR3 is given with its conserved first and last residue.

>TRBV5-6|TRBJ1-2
CASSPGGYGYTF
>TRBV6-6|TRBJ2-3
CASSLPQFVSKTSRTDTQYF
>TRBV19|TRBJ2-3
CASSSGTSVFSLLSDTQYF
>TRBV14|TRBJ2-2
CASSPYRGRELFF
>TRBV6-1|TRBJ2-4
CASSVQGPGQKNIQYF
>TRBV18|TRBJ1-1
CASSLEHGSQNTEAFF
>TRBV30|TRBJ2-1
CAWSAGTSGISYNEQFF
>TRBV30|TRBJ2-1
CAWSWGQGISEQFF
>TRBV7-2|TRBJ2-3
CASSPLGRNTDTQYF
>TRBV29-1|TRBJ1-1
CSVDDAREAFF
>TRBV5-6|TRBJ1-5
CASTTRGNIQPQHF
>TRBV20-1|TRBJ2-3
CSASPPLREGADTQYF
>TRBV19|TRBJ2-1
CASSIGGLGYNEQFF
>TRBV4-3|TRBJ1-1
CASSQDPTGTVEAFF
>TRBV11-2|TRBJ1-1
CASSSQGAEAFF
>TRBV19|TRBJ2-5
CASRRGETQYF
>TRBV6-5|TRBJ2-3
CASSPNWDTQYF
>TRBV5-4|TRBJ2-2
CASTPGGTGELFF
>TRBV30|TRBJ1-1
CAWSQGPITAFF
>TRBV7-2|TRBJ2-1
CASSLEAGAWYEQFF
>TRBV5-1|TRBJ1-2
CASSPDGGYGYTF
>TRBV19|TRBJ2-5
CASSPGGTIQETQYF
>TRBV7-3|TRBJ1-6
CASSLTAGLNSPLHF
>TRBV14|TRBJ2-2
CASSRLLTAGELFF
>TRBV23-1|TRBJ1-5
CASSQSHRGNQPQHF
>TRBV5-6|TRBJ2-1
CASSLGQRSYNEQFF
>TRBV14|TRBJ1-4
CASSQEGLDAKVFF
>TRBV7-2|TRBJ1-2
CASSRQGQGNYGYTF
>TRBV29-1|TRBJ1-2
CSVVGDRGNNGYTF
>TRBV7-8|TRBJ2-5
CASSFIKDSQETQYF
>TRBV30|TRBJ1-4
CAWSVLRGWKLFF
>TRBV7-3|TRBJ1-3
CASSRGSSSGNTIYF
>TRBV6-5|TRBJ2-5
CARGGGGAETQYF
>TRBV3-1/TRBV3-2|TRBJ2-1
CASSQPVGAYNEQFF
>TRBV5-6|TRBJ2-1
CASRIQGNAYNEQFF
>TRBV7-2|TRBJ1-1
CASSRSRGTEAFF
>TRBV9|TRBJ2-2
CASSALGGPNTGELFF
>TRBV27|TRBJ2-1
CASLNLGRVPYNEQFF
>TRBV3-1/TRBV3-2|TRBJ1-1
CASSQVSTEAFF
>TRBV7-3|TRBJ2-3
CASSLPDLSDTQYF
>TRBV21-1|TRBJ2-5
CASVRDKETQYF
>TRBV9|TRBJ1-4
CASSLSRTATNEKLFF
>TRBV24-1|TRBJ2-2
CATSDSRGTTGELFF
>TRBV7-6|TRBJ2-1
CASSSSDRRYSSYNEQFF
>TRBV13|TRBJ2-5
CASSLERETQYF
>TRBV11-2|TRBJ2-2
CASSLWSDTGELFF
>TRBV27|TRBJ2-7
CASSFRRDSGRYF
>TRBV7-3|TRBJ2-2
CASSDSGLAGGPGELFF
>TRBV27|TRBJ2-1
CASSFGRGRKFF
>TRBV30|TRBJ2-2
CASTYEQGVNTGELFF
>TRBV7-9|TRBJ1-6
CASSLASGDRALF
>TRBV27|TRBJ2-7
CASVGRVWSEQYF
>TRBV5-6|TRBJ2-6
CASSPYRVSGANVLTF
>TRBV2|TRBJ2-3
CAISGTSGVTDTQYF
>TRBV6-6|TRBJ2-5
CASSYSNGGQETQYF
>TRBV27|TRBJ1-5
CASSSYSNQPQHF
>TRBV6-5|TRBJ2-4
CASGPSGSAKNIQYF
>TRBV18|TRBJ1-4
CASSPWQRGTTNEKLFF
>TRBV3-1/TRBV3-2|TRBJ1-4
CASSQEQYAGTNEKLFF